What follows are 27 T cell receptor beta chains derived from one specimen sequenced in a study of T cell changes during pregnancy in multiple sclerosis. The method was immunoSEQ multiplex PCR; TCRdb's version includes in-frame clones alone and lacks a portion of them. The table lists tens of thousands of clones, around 91% of them singletons. This material consisted of peripheral blood, taken after pregnancy. All receptors come from a female donor with multiple sclerosis, enrolled in a pregnancy study.

The V gene is TRBV6-1, the J gene TRBJ1-2, with no clear D. The CDR3 has 13 amino acids. CDR1 is MNHNS, CDR2 SASEGT, per germline. Trimming shortened V by 2 bases and J by 2 bases, and 6 bases separated the two germline ends. DNA for the CDR3: TGTGCCAGCAGTGAAATCTCCAACTATGGCTACACCTTC. Its protein is CASSEISNYGYTF.

The chain is built from TRBV21-1 and TRBJ2-1; the D segment call TRBD1 is taken from the table without a DNA check. TRBV21-1 is deemed a pseudogene. CDR3 size: 17 residues. The chain's CDR3 is CASSKDIRGLLGNEQFF. In nucleotides, the CDR3 is TGTGCCAGCAGCAAAGATATAAGGGGTTTACTGGGGAATGAGCAGTTCTTC.

The chain is built from TRBV6-1 and TRBJ1-1, with D unclear. With 6 bases removed from V and 1 base from J, the gap between germline ends came to 3 bases. The CDR3 contains 11 residues. The germline V gene has CDR1 MNHNS and CDR2 SASEGT. The DNA of the CDR3 is TGTGCCAGCAGAGCGAACACTGAAGCTTTCTTT. Its protein is CASRANTEAFF.

This sequence joins TRBV28 and TRBJ2-3, with D perhaps matching TRBD1 (6 bases). The germline V gene has CDR1 MDHEN and CDR2 SYDVKM. The CDR3 has 14 amino acids. The V end was cut by 3 bases, the J end by 6 bases, with 13 bases between. CDR3 region: CASSLPGTPDTQYF. The CDR3 DNA reads as TGTGCCAGCAGTTTGCCGGGGACACCGGATACGCAGTATTTT.

The V gene is TRBV7-2, the J gene TRBJ2-7; D may be TRBD2 (5 bases). V was pared by 5 bases and J by 1 base, with 21 bases between. Germline assignment: CDR1 SGHTA and CDR2 FQGNSA. The CDR3 loop spans 17 amino acids. As DNA, the CDR3 is TGTGCCAGCAGCCGAAAGTTGACCCGGGAAGGTTCCTACGAGCAGTACTTC. This encodes CASSRKLTREGSYEQYF.

This rearrangement joins TRBV27 to TRBJ2-7, with 8 bases aligning to TRBD1. The CDR3 has 13 residues. Germline V CDR1 and CDR2: MNHEY, SMNVEV (reference sequence). Trimming removed 3 bases from V and 4 bases from J; junction bases left unmatched: 2. CDR3 residues: CASSFQGAYEQYF. The DNA of the CDR3 is TGTGCCAGCAGTTTTCAGGGGGCGTACGAGCAGTACTTC.

Here the CDR3 DNA reads TGTGCCAGCTCATCCGGAACTATCTATGGCTACACCTTC. This sequence encodes CASSSGTIYGYTF. The chain couples TRBV18 to TRBJ1-2; no reliable D call. V lost 5 bases and J lost 4, with 11 bases in between. The CDR3 is 13 amino acids. The germline CDR1 and CDR2 sequences are KGHSH and LQKENI. The complete variable domain, with remaining parts taken from reference TRBV18 and TRBJ1-2, reads NAGVMQNPRHLVRRRGQEARLRCSPMKGHSHVYWYRQLPEEGLKFMVYLQKENIIDESGMPKERFSAEFPKEGPSILRIQQVVRGDSAAYFCASSSGTIYGYTFGSGTRLTVV.

V gene TRBV5-1 combines with J gene TRBJ1-3; 9 bases agree with TRBD1. The CDR3 has 15 residues. Trimming at V came to 4 bases and at J to 7 bases, leaving 9 bases not matched to a gene. Germline lookup yields CDR1 SGHRS and CDR2 YFSETQ. Written as DNA, the CDR3 is TGCGCCAGCAGCCCTACCGGGACAGGGTCCAACACCATATATTTT. This sequence encodes CASSPTGTGSNTIYF.

The chain uses TRBV13 and TRBJ2-1; D remains unclear. This CDR3 has 12 amino acids. Germline values: CDR1 PRHDT, CDR2 FYEKMQ (reference sequence). The V end lost 5 bases, the J end lost 9 bases, and 11 bases lay between the germline ends. The CDR3 DNA follows: TGTGCCAGCAGCCGCTCTCGGAGTGAGCAGTTCTTC. As protein: CASSRSRSEQFF.

The CDR3 DNA is TGTGCCAGCAGCTTGGCGGGGGGCCCCTCGCTCACAGATACGCAGTATTTT. Translation gives CASSLAGGPSLTDTQYF. The chain carries TRBV5-4 and TRBJ2-3; D is perhaps TRBD2 (7 bases). Trimming cost V 0 bases and J 2 bases, with 16 bases left between them. Germline V CDR1 and CDR2: SGHNT, YYREEE (reference sequence). This CDR3 region has 17 residues.

The J gene is TRBJ1-4, the V gene TRBV7-6; possibly TRBD1 for D (6 bases). The ends were cut back, 3 bases at V and 10 bases at J, with 21 bases in the middle. There are 16 residues in the CDR3. Germline V gene data show CDR1 as SGHVS and CDR2 as FNYEAQ. Written as DNA, the CDR3 is TGTGCCAGCAGCTTCGACACAGGGTTGGGTTCCCGAAAACTGTTTTTT. This gives the protein CASSFDTGLGSRKLFF.

The CDR3 coding sequence is TGTGCCAGCAGTTCCCAGGGACAGCTGAACACTGAAGCTTTCTTT. Its translation: CASSSQGQLNTEAFF. This chain uses TRBV7-8 with TRBJ1-1; 7 bases line up with TRBD1. CDR1 is SGHVS, CDR2 FQNEAQ, per germline. J lost 0 bases, V lost 6 bases, and 7 bases had no gene match. The CDR3 is 15 residues long.

The chain has TRBV5-1 and TRBJ2-7; tentative D call: TRBD1 (6 bases). The germline V gene encodes CDR1 SGHRS and CDR2 YFSETQ. V was trimmed by 5 bases and J by 0 bases, leaving 15 bases between them. The CDR3 has 15 amino acids. DNA of the CDR3: TGCGCCAGCAGGATAGTGACAGGTAGCTCCTACGAGCAGTACTTC. Translating gives CASRIVTGSSYEQYF.

The V call is TRBV5-6, the J call TRBJ2-7; D unclear. CDR3 size: 14 residues. V was shortened by 0 bases and J by 3 bases, with 10 bases between the two germline ends. From germline, CDR1 is SGHDT and CDR2 YYEEEE. CDR3 protein: CASSLGLHSYEQYF. In DNA, the CDR3 is TGTGCCAGCAGCTTGGGTCTTCACAGCTACGAGCAGTACTTC.

The chain carries TRBV9 and TRBJ2-5, with a possible D match to TRBD2 (6 bases). Germline V lookup: CDR1 SGDLS, CDR2 YYNGEE. V shed 3 bases and J shed 2 bases, with 14 bases lying between them. This CDR3 comprises 15 residues. The CDR3 DNA follows: TGTGCCAGCAGCGCCCGCCGGGGGTCACAAGAGACCCAGTACTTC. It encodes CASSARRGSQETQYF. Supplemented by reference TRBV9 and TRBJ2-5, the full variable domain reads DSGVTQTPKHLITATGQRVTLRCSPRSGDLSVYWYQQSLDQGLQFLIQYYNGEERAKGNILERFSAQQFPDLHSELNLSSLELGDSALYFCASSARRGSQETQYFGPGTRLLVL.

V usage is TRBV5-1 and J usage is TRBJ1-6, with D tentatively TRBD1 (5 bases). Trimming removed 3 bases at V and 5 bases at J, with 15 bases between. CDR3 length: 16 residues. The germline V gene has CDR1 SGHRS and CDR2 YFSETQ. As DNA, the CDR3 is TGCGCCAGCAGCTCTTCGGGCAGGGCCAATAATTCACCCCTCCACTTT. Protein product: CASSSSGRANNSPLHF. Drawing the rest from reference TRBV5-1 and TRBJ1-6, the complete variable domain is KAGVTQTPRYLIKTRGQQVTLSCSPISGHRSVSWYQQTPGQGLQFLFEYFSETQRNKGNFPGRFSGRQFSNSRSEMNVSTLELGDSALYLCASSSSGRANNSPLHFGNGTRLTVT.

This clone showed up just once. J is TRBJ1-1 and V is TRBV7-9, with a possible D match to TRBD1 (5 bases). Trimming pared 7 bases from V and 4 bases from J, leaving 13 bases between. From germline, CDR1 is SEHNR and CDR2 FQNEAQ (reference sequence). The CDR3 runs 13 residues. CDR3 in amino acids: CASTSRVSTEAFF. The CDR3 DNA sequence: TGTGCCAGCACCTCCAGGGTGAGCACTGAAGCTTTCTTT.

This rearrangement joins TRBV7-9 to TRBJ2-7, with TRBD1 identical over 11 bases. Germline values: CDR1 SEHNR, CDR2 FQNEAQ (reference sequence). The CDR3 has 16 amino acids. V gave up 4 bases and J gave up 4 bases; unmatched junction bases: 9. In DNA form, the CDR3 reads TGTGCCAGCAGCTCCCCCGGGACAGGGGGAGTATACGAGCAGTACTTC. It specifies CASSSPGTGGVYEQYF.

The chain links TRBV14 to TRBJ2-1, with D perhaps matching TRBD1 (6 bases). This CDR3 region has 15 residues. Germline assignment: CDR1 SGHDN and CDR2 FVKESK. Between the trimmed V and J ends, which lost 1 base and 3 bases, there was a span of 10 bases. The CDR3 loop is CASSQVGAIYNEQFF. The CDR3 coding sequence is TGTGCCAGCAGCCAAGTGGGGGCAATCTACAATGAGCAGTTCTTC.

This rearrangement joins TRBV7-8 to TRBJ2-1; 7 nucleotides align to TRBD2. V shed 4 bases, J shed 12 bases, and the junction held 6 bases outside the gene matches. The CDR3 extends over 12 amino acids. Germline CDR1 and CDR2: SGHVS and FQNEAQ. Here the CDR3 reads CASSSYGGGQFF. CDR3 coding DNA: TGTGCCAGCAGCTCCTACGGCGGGGGGCAGTTCTTC.

This chain connects TRBV28 to TRBJ1-6; D unresolved. The CDR3 sequence is 12 residues long. The germline gives CDR1 MDHEN, CDR2 SYDVKM. The DNA of the CDR3 is TGTGCGTGGGCAGCCTATAATTCACCCCTCCACTTT. Its protein is CAWAAYNSPLHF.

V and J are TRBV10-3 and TRBJ2-2; TRBD1 might be the D (6 bases). CDR1 and CDR2 (germline): ENHRY, SYGVKD. This CDR3 spans 14 amino acids. Between the trimmed V and J ends, which lost 6 bases and 7 bases, there was a span of 15 bases. CDR3 sequence reads: CAIRTDSGLGELFF. The CDR3 region has the DNA TGTGCCATCAGGACGGACAGCGGACTCGGGGAGCTGTTTTTT.

This clone was detected only once. The chain couples TRBV6-1 to TRBJ1-1, with TRBD1 matching over 7 bases. J gave up 1 base and V 10 bases, and 9 bases lay outside the gene matches. Germline V gene sequence: CDR1 MNHNS, CDR2 SASEGT. The length of the CDR3 is 14 residues. The CDR3: CATAYYRGNTEAFF. The CDR3 DNA follows: TGTGCCACCGCTTACTACAGGGGGAACACTGAAGCTTTCTTT.

The genes are TRBV5-1 and TRBJ1-3; D perhaps matches TRBD1 (5 bases). Germline V gene lookup returns CDR1 SGHRS and CDR2 YFSETQ. The V gene lost 5 bases and the J gene lost 0 bases, with 12 bases spanning the gap. The CDR3 contains 15 residues. Here the CDR3 DNA reads TGCGCCAGCAGGACAGCTCCCGGCTCTGGAAACACCATATATTTT. Its translation: CASRTAPGSGNTIYF.

This chain links TRBV11-2 with TRBJ2-5, with D possibly TRBD1 on 6 matching bases. Trimming removed 6 bases at V and 1 base at J, with 12 bases between. CDR1 is SGHAT and CDR2 is FQNNGV in the germline V gene. The CDR3 length is 14 residues. CDR3 loop: CASRRQVFQETQYF. The CDR3 nucleotides are TGTGCCAGCAGACGACAGGTCTTCCAAGAGACCCAGTACTTC.

The J gene is TRBJ1-2, the V gene TRBV11-2; 8 bases line up with TRBD1. V shed 1 base, J shed 4 bases, and the junction held 2 bases outside the gene matches. Germline CDR1 is SGHAT and CDR2 is FQNNGV. The CDR3 loop spans 14 amino acids. CDR3 nucleotides: TGTGCCAGCAGCTTAGCAGGGGGCGGCTATGGCTACACCTTC. As protein: CASSLAGGGYGYTF.

The chain recombines TRBV7-2 with TRBJ2-7; possibly TRBD1 for D (7 bases). Germline CDR1 SGHTA, CDR2 FQGNSA. Between the trimmed V and J ends, which lost 6 bases and 3 bases, there was a span of 15 bases. This CDR3 is 14 amino acids long. The CDR3 DNA follows: TGTGCCAGCAGTCGACAGGGAGGTGACTACGAGCAGTACTTC. This gives the protein CASSRQGGDYEQYF.